This T cell receptor beta chain emerged from a study of vaccination and CD4 T cells after COVID-19 (dated by TCRdb to 2021 to 2024). A note on the overall study: Convalescent patients had a positive SARS-CoV-2 result on nasal swab PCR, and of these patients, several had mild disease and one had severe disease. The convalescent cohort comprised six males and four females, including two Hispanic individuals, seven Caucasians, two Asians and one multiracial person. Participants received two doses of either the Pfizer-BioNTech BNT162b2 vaccine (n=8) or the Moderna mRNA-1273 vaccine (n=2). Post-COVID blood samples from convalescent patients were collected a median of approximately 93 days after diagnosis, with a range of about 35 to 180 days. Post-vaccine blood samples were collected a median of around 2.5 months after the second vaccine dose, ranging from roughly 12 to 250 days. In ten to eleven COVID-19 convalescent patients and 4 infection-naive healthy vaccine recipients, researchers compared the spike-specific CD4+ TCR repertoire from before mRNA vaccination with the repertoire from after.

The library was made by PCR. The listed sequencing device is Illumina iSeq 100. In the source study's methods: Non-productive sequences were filtered out, and CDR3s that did not start with C, did not end with F or W, or were shorter than 7 amino acids were discarded. Using R version 3.6.1, CDR3 homology was evaluated through Levenshtein distances (stringdist) along with unrooted phylogenetic trees (ape). TCRdb reprocessed the public reads (quality trimming at Q25 with fastp, clone calling with MiXCR) and kept in-frame beta chains. Rows with one shared CDR3 protein collapse into an entry with the most common genes and DNA. V and J calls and clone size were set by TCRdb, not the authors. Across this sample there are approximately 19,000 distinct CDR3 sequences, with roughly 60% seen only once. Around 1.1% of the sample goes to the ten largest clones. The convalescent patients' positive SARS-CoV-2 PCR tests were from March to December 2020, which was before the Alpha, Beta and Delta variants emerged in the United States. PBMCs were separated from whole blood using Ficoll-Paque Plus gradient centrifugation and then either used fresh or cryopreserved at -140C.

Concerning this clonotype itself: Its antigen is unknown. No much larger clone exists at a distance of one base, and base qualities are not known.

General study outcomes and caveats: Relatively few convalescent patients were included in the study, and early timepoints after natural infection were not analyzed. Among convalescent patients, a median about 90% of the SARS-CoV-2-reactive clones seen after vaccination appeared only after vaccination, which suggests priming specific to the vaccine. Nearly all vaccine-specific clones in convalescent patients (304 of 307) were mono-reactive for SARS-CoV-2 spike rather than cross-reactive with common cold coronaviruses. The median count of SARS-CoV-2-reactive clonotypes went up from around 23 after infection to 38 after vaccination, although the change was not significant.

The receptor's source is a human donor who had recovered from COVID-19. Material: CD4+ T cells from blood, obtained after SARS-CoV-2 vaccination.

CDR3 region: CSARDEGGETQYF. The nucleotide sequence is given as TGCAGTGCTAGAGATGAGGGGGGAGAGACCCAGTACTTC. The chain employs TRBV20-1 and TRBJ2-5; the D element could tentatively be TRBD1 or TRBD2, as 6 bases agree for each. The germline V gene encodes CDR1 DFQATT and CDR2 SNEGSKA (reference sequence). The CDR3 sequence holds 13 residues, the cysteine and phenylalanine included. The sequence is cut down to CDR3 DNA, 39 bases in frame from base 1. Relative to germline, V is 0 bases shorter and J is 4 bases shorter, with 9 bases between their ends.